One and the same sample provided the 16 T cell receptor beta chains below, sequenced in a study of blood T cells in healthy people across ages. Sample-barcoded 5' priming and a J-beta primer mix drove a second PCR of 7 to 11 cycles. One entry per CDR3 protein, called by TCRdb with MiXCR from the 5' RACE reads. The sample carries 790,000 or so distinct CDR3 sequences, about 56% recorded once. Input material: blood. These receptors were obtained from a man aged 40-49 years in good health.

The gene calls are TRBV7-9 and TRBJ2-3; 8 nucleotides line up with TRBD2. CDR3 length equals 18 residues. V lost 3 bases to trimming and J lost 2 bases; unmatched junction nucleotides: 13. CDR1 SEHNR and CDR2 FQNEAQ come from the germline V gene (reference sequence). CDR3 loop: CASSFQRESSHNTDTQYF. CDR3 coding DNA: TGTGCCAGCAGCTTCCAGCGGGAGAGTTCTCATAACACAGATACGCAGTATTTT.

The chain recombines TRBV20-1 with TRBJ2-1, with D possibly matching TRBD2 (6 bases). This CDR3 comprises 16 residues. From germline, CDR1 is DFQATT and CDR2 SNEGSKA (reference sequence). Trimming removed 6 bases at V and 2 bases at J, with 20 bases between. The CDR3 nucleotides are TGCAGTGCCCCTAGAGGGCAGGGAGGCACCTACAATGAGCAGTTCTTC. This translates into CSAPRGQGGTYNEQFF.

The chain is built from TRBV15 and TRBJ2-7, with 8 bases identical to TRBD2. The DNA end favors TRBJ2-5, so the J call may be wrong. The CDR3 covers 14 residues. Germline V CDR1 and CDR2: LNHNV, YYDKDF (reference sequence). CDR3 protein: CATSRGREGETQYF. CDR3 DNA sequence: TGTGCCACCAGCAGAGGACGGGAGGGGGAGACCCAGTACTTC.

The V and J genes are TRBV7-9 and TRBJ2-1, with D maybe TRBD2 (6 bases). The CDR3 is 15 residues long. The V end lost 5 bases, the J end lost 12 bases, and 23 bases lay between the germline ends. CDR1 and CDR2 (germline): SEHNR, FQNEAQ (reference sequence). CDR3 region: CASSLTGIGLEGQFF. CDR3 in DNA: TGTGCCAGCAGCCTTACGGGGATCGGGTTGGAGGGGCAGTTCTTC. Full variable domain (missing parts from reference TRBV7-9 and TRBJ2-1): DTGVSQNPRHKITKRGQNVTFRCDPISEHNRLYWYRQTLGQGPEFLTYFQNEAQLEKSRLLSDRFSAERPKGSFSTLEIQRTEQGDSAMYLCASSLTGIGLEGQFFGPGTRLTVL.

CDR3 loop: CASSPVRGGGEETQYF. The CDR3 DNA reads as TGTGCCAGCAGCCCAGTCCGGGGGGGAGGGGAAGAGACCCAGTACTTC. The J gene is TRBJ2-5, the V gene TRBV12-3 or TRBV12-4; 8 positions match TRBD2. The CDR3 has 16 residues. J lost 3 bases, V lost 6 bases, and 12 bases had no gene match.

The CDR3 DNA sequence: TGTGCCAGCAGCCCGGGCAGATTCGGGTCACCCCTCCACTTT. Translation gives CASSPGRFGSPLHF. V gene TRBV14 combines with J gene TRBJ1-6; no firm D call. Trimming shortened V by 4 bases and J by 10 bases, and 14 bases separated the two germline ends. Germline CDR1 SGHDN, CDR2 FVKESK. The CDR3 sequence is 14 residues long.

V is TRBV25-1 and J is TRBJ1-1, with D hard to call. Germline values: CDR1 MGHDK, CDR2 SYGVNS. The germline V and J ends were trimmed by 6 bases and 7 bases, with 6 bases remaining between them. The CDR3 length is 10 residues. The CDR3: CASRNDEAFF. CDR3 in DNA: TGTGCCAGCAGGAATGATGAAGCTTTCTTT. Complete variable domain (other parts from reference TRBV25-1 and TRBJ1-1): EADIYQTPRYLVIGTGKKITLECSQTMGHDKMYWYQQDPGMELHLIHYSYGVNSTEKGDLSSESTVSRIRTEHFPLTLESARPSHTSQYLCASRNDEAFFGQGTRLTVV.

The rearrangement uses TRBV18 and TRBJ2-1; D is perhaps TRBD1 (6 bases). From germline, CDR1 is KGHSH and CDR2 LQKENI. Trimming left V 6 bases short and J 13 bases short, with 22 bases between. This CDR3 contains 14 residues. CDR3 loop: CASSTDSSAETQFF. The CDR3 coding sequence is TGTGCCAGCTCCACGGACAGTTCAGCAGAGACCCAGTTCTTC.

CDR3 loop: CSAAGVLDTGELFF. As DNA, the CDR3 is TGCAGTGCGGCGGGGGTATTGGACACCGGGGAGCTGTTTTTT. The V gene is TRBV20-1, the J gene TRBJ2-2; 7 nucleotides match TRBD2. The CDR3 totals 14 residues. Trimming at V came to 6 bases and at J to 3 bases, leaving 7 bases not matched to a gene. CDR1 is DFQATT and CDR2 is SNEGSKA in the germline V gene (reference sequence).

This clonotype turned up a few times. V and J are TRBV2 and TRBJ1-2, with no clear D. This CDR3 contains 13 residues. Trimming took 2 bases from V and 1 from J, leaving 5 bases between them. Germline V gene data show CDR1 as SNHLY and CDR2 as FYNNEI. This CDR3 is CASSEWNNYGYTF. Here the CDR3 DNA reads TGTGCCAGCAGTGAATGGAATAACTATGGCTACACCTTC.

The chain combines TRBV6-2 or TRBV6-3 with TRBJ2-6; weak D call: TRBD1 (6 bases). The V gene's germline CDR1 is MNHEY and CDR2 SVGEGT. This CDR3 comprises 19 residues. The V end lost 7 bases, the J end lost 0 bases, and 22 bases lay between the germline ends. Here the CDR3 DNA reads TGTGCCAGCAAGATGAGAGGGACACAGAGCAGCTCTGGGGCCAACGTCCTGACTTTC. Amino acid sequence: CASKMRGTQSSSGANVLTF.

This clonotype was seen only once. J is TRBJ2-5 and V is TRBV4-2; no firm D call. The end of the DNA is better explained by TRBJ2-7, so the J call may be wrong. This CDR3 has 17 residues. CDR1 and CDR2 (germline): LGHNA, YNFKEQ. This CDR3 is CASSQDGGGGGVREQYF. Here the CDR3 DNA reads TGTGCCAGCAGCCAAGATGGTGGCGGCGGCGGAGTACGCGAGCAGTACTTC.

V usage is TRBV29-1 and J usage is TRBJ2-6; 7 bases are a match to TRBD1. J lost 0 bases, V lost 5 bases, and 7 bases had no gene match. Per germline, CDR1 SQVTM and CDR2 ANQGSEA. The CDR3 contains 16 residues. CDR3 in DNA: TGCAGCGTTCCCGGGACAGACAGCTCTGGGGCCAACGTCCTGACTTTC. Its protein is CSVPGTDSSGANVLTF.

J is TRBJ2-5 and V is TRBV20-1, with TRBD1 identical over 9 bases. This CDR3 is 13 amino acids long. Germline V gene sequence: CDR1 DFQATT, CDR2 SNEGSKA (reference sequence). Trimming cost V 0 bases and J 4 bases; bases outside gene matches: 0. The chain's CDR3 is CSARETGGETQYF. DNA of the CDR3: TGCAGTGCTAGAGAGACAGGGGGAGAGACCCAGTACTTC.

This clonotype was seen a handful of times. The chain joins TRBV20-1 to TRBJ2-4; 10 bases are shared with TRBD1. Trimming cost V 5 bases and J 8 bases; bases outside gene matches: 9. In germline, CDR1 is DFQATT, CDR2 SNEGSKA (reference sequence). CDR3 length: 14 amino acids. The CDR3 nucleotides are TGCAGTGCTGCCGACAGGGGGCCTGAAGACATTCAGTACTTC. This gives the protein CSAADRGPEDIQYF.

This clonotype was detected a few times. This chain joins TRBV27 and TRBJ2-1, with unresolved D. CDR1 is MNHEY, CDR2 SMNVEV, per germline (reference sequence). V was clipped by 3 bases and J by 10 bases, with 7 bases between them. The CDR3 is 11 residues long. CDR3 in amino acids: CASSFLEEQFF. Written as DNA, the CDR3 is TGTGCCAGCAGTTTTTTGGAGGAGCAGTTCTTC.